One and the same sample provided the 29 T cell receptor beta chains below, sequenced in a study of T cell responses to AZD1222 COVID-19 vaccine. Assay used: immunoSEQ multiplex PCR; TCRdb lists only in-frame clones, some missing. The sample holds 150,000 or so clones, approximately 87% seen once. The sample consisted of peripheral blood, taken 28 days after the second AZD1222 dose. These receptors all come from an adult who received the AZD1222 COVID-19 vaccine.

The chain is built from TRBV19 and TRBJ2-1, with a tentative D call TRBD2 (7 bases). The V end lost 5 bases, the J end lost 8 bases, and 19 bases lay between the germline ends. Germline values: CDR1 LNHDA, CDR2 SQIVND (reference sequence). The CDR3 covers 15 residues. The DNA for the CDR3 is TGTGCCAGTAGTTTGGGGCTAGGGGGGGGCGATGAGCAGTTCTTC. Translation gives CASSLGLGGGDEQFF.

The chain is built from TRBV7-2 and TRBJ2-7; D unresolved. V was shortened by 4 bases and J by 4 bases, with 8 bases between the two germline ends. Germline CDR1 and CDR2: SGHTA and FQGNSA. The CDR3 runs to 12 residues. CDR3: CASSSSGYEQYF. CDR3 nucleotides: TGTGCCAGCAGCTCGTCCGGATACGAGCAGTACTTC.

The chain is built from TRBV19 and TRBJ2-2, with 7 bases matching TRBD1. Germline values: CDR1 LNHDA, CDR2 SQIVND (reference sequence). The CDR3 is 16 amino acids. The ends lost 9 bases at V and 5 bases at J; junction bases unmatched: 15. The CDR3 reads CASTRGRDRPTGELFF. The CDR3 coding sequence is TGTGCCAGCACCCGGGGTAGGGACAGACCTACCGGGGAGCTGTTTTTT.

The DNA of the CDR3 is TGTGCCAGCAGCTCTGGAGCGGGAGGGCTTAAAACCGGGGAGCTGTTTTTT. The encoded protein is CASSSGAGGLKTGELFF. The chain carries TRBV7-2 and TRBJ2-2, with TRBD2 matching over 10 bases. The CDR3 is made up of 17 amino acids. Germline trimming cut 4 bases from V and 5 bases from J; bases unmatched to any gene: 10. Germline V gene sequence: CDR1 SGHTA, CDR2 FQGNSA.

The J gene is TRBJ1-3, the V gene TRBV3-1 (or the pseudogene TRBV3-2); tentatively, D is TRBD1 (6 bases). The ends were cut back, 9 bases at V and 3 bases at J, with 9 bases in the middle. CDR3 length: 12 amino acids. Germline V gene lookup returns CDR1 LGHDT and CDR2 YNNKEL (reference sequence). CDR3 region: CARGGNGNTIYF. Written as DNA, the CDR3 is TGTGCCAGAGGGGGTAATGGAAACACCATATATTTT.

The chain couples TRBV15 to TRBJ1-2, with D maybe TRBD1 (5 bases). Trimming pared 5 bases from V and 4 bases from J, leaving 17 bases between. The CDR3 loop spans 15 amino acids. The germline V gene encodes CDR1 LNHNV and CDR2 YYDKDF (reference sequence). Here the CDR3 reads CATSPPGRPFYGYTF. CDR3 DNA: TGTGCCACCAGCCCCCCGGGACGGCCTTTCTATGGCTACACCTTC.

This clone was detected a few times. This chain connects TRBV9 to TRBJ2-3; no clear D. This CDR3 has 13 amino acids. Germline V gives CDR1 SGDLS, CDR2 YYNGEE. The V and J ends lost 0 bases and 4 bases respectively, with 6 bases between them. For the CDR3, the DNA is TGTGCCAGCAGCGTAGGTCCCCCAGATACGCAGTATTTT. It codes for CASSVGPPDTQYF.

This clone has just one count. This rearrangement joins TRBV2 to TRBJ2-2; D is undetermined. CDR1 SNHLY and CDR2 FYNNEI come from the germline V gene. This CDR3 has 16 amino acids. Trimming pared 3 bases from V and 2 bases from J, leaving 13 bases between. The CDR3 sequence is CASSDPGRLNTGELFF. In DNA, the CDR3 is TGTGCCAGCAGTGATCCCGGCAGATTAAACACCGGGGAGCTGTTTTTT.

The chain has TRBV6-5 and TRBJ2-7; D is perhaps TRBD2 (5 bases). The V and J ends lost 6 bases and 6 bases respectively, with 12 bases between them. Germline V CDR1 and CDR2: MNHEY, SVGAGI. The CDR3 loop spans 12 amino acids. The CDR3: CASSPPRGEQYF. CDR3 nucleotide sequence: TGTGCCAGCAGCCCACCTCGGGGCGAGCAGTACTTC.

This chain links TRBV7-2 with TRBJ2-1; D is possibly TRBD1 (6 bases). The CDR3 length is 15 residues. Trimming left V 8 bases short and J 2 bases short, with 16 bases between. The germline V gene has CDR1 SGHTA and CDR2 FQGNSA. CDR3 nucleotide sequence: TGTGCCAGCGGCCTTTCACAGGGAACCTACAATGAGCAGTTCTTC. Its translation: CASGLSQGTYNEQFF. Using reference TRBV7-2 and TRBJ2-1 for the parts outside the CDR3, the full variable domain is GAGVSQSPSNKVTEKGKDVELRCDPISGHTALYWYRQSLGQGLEFLIYFQGNSAPDKSGLPSDRFSAERTGGSVSTLTIQRTQQEDSAVYLCASGLSQGTYNEQFFGPGTRLTVL.

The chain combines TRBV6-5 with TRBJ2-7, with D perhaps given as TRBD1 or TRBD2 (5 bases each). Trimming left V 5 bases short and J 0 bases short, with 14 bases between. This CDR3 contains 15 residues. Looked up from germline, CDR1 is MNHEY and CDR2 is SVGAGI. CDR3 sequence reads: CASSRGRGDSYEQYF. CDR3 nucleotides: TGTGCCAGCAGTCGCGGACGGGGCGACTCCTACGAGCAGTACTTC.

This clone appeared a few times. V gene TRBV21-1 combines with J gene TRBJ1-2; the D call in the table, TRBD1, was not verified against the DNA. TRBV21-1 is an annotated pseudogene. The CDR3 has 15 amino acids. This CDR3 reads CASSVRDRGREGYTF. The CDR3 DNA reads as TGTGCCAGCAGCGTCCGGGACAGGGGGCGGGAGGGCTACACCTTC.

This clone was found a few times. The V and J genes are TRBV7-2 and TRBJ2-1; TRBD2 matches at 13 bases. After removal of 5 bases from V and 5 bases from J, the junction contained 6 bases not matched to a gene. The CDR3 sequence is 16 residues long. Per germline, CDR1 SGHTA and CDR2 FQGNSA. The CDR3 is CASSPPGLAGNNEQFF. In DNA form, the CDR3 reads TGTGCCAGCAGCCCTCCGGGACTAGCGGGAAACAATGAGCAGTTCTTC. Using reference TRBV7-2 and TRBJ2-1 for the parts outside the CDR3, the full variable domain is GAGVSQSPSNKVTEKGKDVELRCDPISGHTALYWYRQSLGQGLEFLIYFQGNSAPDKSGLPSDRFSAERTGGSVSTLTIQRTQQEDSAVYLCASSPPGLAGNNEQFFGPGTRLTVL.

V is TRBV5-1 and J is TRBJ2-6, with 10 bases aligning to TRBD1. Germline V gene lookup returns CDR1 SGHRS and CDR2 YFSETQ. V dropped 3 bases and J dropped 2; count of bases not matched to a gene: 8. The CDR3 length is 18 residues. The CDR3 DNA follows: TGCGCCAGCAGCTCCCGGACAGGGGGTGACCCTGGGGCCAACGTCCTGACTTTC. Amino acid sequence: CASSSRTGGDPGANVLTF.

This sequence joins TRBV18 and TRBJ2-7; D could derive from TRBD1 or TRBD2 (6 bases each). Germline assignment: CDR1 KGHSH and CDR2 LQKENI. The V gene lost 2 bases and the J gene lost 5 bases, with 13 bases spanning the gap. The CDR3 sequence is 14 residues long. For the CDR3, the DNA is TGTGCCAGCTCACCAGGGATCGGGGGCGACGAGCAGTACTTC. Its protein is CASSPGIGGDEQYF.

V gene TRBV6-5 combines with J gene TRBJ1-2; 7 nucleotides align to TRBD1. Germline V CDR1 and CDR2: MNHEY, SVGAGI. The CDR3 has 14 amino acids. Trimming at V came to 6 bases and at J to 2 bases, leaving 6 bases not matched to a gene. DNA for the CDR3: TGTGCCAGCAGGCTACTGGGACAGAACTATGGCTACACCTTC. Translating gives CASRLLGQNYGYTF.

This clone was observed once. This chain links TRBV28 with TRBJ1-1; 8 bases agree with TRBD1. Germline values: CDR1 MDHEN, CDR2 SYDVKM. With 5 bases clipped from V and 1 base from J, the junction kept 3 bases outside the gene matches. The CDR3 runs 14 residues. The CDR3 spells CASSLTGENTEAFF. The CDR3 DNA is TGTGCCAGCAGTCTGACAGGGGAGAACACTGAAGCTTTCTTT.

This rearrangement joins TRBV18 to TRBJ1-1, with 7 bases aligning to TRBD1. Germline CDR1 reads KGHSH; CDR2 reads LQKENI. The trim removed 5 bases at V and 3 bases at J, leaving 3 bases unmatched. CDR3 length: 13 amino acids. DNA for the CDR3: TGTGCCAGCTCAACAGGGGTCGACACTGAAGCTTTCTTT. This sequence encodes CASSTGVDTEAFF. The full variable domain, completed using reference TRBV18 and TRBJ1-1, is NAGVMQNPRHLVRRRGQEARLRCSPMKGHSHVYWYRQLPEEGLKFMVYLQKENIIDESGMPKERFSAEFPKEGPSILRIQQVVRGDSAAYFCASSTGVDTEAFFGQGTRLTVV.

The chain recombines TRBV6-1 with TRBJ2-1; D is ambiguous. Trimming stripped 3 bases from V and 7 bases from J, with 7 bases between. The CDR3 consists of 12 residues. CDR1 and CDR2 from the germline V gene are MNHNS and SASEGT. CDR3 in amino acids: CASSEIRNEQFF. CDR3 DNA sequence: TGTGCCAGCAGTGAGATAAGGAATGAGCAGTTCTTC.

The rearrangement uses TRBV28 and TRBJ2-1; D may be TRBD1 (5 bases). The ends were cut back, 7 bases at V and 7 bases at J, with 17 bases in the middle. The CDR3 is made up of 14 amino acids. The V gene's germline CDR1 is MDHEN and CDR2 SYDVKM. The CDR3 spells CASTLGYGANEQFF. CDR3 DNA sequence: TGTGCCAGCACCCTGGGATATGGGGCGAATGAGCAGTTCTTC. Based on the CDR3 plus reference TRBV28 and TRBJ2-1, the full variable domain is DVKVTQSSRYLVKRTGEKVFLECVQDMDHENMFWYRQDPGLGLRLIYFSYDVKMKEKGDIPEGYSVSREKKERFSLILESASTNQTSMYLCASTLGYGANEQFFGPGTRLTVL.

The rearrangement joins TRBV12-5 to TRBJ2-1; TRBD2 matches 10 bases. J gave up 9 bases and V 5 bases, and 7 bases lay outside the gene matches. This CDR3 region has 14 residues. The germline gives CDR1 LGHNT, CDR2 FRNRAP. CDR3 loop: CASGLAGEAGEQFF. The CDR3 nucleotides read TGTGCTAGTGGTCTAGCGGGAGAGGCTGGTGAGCAGTTCTTC.

CDR3 amino acids: CASSESNGGYGYGYTF. CDR3 coding DNA: TGTGCCAGCAGTGAAAGTAATGGGGGTTATGGCTATGGCTACACCTTC. This chain uses TRBV6-1 with TRBJ1-2; weak D call: TRBD1 (5 bases). Germline loops: CDR1 MNHNS, CDR2 SASEGT. CDR3 length: 16 residues. V dropped 2 bases and J dropped 4 bases, with 17 bases sitting between them.

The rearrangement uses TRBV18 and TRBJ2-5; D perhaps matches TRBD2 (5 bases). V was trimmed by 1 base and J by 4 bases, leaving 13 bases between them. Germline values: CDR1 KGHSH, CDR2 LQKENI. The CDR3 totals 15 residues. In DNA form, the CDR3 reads TGTGCCAGCTCACCACGGATGGGAGAGGCAGAGACCCAGTACTTC. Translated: CASSPRMGEAETQYF.

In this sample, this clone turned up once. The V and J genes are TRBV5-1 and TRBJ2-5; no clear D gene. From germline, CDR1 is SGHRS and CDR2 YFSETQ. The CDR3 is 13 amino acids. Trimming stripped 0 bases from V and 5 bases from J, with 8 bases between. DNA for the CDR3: TGCGCCAGCAGCTTGGTTGGTCAGGAGACCCAGTACTTC. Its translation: CASSLVGQETQYF.

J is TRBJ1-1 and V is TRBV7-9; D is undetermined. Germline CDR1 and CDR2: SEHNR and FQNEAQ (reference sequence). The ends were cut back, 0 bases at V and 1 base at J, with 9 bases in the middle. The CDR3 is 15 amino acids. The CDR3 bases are TGTGCCAGCAGCTTAGCTGCGGCTCCGAACACTGAAGCTTTCTTT. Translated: CASSLAAAPNTEAFF. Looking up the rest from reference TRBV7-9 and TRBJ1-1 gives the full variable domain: DTGVSQNPRHKITKRGQNVTFRCDPISEHNRLYWYRQTLGQGPEFLTYFQNEAQLEKSRLLSDRFSAERPKGSFSTLEIQRTEQGDSAMYLCASSLAAAPNTEAFFGQGTRLTVV.

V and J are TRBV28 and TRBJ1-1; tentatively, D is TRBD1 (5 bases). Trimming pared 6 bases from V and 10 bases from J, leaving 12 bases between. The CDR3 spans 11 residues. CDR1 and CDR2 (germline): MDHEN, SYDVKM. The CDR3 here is CASRNRGGAFF. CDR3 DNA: TGTGCCAGCAGGAACCGGGGCGGAGCTTTCTTT.

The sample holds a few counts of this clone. Here the CDR3 reads CASSPPMREEQYF. CDR3 in DNA: TGTGCCAGCAGCCCACCGATGAGGGAGGAGCAGTACTTC. The rearrangement uses TRBV7-8 and TRBJ2-7, with D perhaps TRBD2 (5 bases). V was pared by 5 bases and J by 7 bases, with 15 bases between. Per germline, CDR1 SGHVS and CDR2 FQNEAQ. This CDR3 contains 13 residues. Complete variable domain (other parts from reference TRBV7-8 and TRBJ2-7): GAGVSQSPRYKVAKRGQDVALRCDPISGHVSLFWYQQALGQGPEFLTYFQNEAQLDKSGLPSDRFFAERPEGSVSTLKIQRTQQEDSAVYLCASSPPMREEQYFGPGTRLTVT.

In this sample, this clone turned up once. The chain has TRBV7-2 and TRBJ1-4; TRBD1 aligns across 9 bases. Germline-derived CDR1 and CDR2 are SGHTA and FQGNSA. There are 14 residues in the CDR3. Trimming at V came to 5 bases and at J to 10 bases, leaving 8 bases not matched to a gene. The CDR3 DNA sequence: TGTGCCAGCAGCGAAGACAGGGGGTATGGAAAACTGTTTTTT. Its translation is CASSEDRGYGKLFF. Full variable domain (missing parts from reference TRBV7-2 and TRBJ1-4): GAGVSQSPSNKVTEKGKDVELRCDPISGHTALYWYRQSLGQGLEFLIYFQGNSAPDKSGLPSDRFSAERTGGSVSTLTIQRTQQEDSAVYLCASSEDRGYGKLFFGSGTQLSVL.

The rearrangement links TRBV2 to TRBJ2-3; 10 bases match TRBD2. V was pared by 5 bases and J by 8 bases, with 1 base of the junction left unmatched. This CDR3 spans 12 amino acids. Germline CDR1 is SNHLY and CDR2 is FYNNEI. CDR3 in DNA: TGTGCCAGCAGTTGGACTAGCGGTACGCAGTATTTT. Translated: CASSWTSGTQYF.